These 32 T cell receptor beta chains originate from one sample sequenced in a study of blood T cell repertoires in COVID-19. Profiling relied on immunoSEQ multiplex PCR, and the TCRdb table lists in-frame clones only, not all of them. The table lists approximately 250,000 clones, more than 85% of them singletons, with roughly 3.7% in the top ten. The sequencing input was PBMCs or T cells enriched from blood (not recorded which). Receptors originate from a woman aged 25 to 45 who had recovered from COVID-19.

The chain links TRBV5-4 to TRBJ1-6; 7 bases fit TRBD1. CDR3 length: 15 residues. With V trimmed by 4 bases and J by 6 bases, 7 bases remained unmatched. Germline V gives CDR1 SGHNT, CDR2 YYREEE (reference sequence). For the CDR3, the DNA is TGTGCCAGCAGCCGGGGGGGGACAGTTAATTCACCCCTCCACTTT. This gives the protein CASSRGGTVNSPLHF.

The CDR3 DNA sequence: TGTGCCAGCAGCGTAGGACTAGCTTATGAGCAGTTCTTC. Translated: CASSVGLAYEQFF. The chain is built from TRBV11-3 and TRBJ2-1; TRBD2 matches at 8 bases. Germline trimming cut 5 bases from V and 8 bases from J; bases unmatched to any gene: 5. CDR1 is SGHNT, CDR2 YENEEA, per germline. CDR3 length: 13 residues.

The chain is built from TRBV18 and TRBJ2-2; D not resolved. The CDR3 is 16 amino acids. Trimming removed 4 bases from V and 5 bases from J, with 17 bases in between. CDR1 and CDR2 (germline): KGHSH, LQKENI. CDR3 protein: CASSLGLRYSTGELFF. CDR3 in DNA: TGTGCCAGCTCACTCGGTCTACGCTATTCAACCGGGGAGCTGTTTTTT.

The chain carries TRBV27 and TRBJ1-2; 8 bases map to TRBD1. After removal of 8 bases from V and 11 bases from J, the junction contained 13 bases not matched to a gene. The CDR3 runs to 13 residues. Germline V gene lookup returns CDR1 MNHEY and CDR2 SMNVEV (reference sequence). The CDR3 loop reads CASAIFYRGSYTF. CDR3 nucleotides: TGTGCCAGCGCTATTTTTTACAGGGGGAGTTACACCTTC.

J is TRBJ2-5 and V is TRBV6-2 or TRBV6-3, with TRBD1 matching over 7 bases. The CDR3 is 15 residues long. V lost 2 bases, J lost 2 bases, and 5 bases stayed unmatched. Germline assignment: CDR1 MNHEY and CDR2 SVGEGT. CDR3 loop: CASSYRGQLQETQYF. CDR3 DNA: TGTGCCAGCAGTTACCGGGGACAGCTACAAGAGACCCAGTACTTC.

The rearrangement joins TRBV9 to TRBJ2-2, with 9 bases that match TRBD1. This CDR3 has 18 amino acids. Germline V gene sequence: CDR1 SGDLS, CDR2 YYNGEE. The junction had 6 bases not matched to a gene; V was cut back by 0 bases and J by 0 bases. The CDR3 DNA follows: TGTGCCAGCAGCGTAGCTAGAGGACAGGGGACGAACACCGGGGAGCTGTTTTTT. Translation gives CASSVARGQGTNTGELFF.

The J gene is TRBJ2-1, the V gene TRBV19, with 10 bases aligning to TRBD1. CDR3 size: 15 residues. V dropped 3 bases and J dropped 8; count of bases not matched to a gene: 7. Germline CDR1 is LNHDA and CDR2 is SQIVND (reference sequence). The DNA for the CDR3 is TGTGCCAGTAGTATTATGGGACAGGGGTTTCATGAGCAGTTCTTC. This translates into CASSIMGQGFHEQFF.

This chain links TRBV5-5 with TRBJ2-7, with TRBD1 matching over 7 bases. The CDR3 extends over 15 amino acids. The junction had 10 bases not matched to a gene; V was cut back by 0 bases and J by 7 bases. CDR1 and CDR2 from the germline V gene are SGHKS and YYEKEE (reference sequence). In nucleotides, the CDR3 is TGTGCCAGCAGCTTGGCGGACAGGCCATCGGGTGAGCAGTACTTC. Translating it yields CASSLADRPSGEQYF. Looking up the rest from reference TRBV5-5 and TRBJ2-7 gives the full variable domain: DAGVTQSPTHLIKTRGQQVTLRCSPISGHKSVSWYQQVLGQGPQFIFQYYEKEERGRGNFPDRFSARQFPNYSSELNVNALLLGDSALYLCASSLADRPSGEQYFGPGTRLTVT.

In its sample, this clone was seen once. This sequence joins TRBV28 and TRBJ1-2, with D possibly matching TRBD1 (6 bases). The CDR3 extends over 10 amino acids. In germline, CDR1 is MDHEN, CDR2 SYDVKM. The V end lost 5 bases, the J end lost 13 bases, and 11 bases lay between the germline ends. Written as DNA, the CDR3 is TGTGCCAGCAGTCCCCCAGGGGTCACCTTC. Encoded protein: CASSPPGVTF.

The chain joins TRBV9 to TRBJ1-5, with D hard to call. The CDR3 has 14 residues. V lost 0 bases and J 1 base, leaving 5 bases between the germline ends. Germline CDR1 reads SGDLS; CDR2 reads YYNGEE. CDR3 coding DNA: TGTGCCAGCAGCGTAGATATGAGCAATCAGCCCCAGCATTTT. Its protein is CASSVDMSNQPQHF.

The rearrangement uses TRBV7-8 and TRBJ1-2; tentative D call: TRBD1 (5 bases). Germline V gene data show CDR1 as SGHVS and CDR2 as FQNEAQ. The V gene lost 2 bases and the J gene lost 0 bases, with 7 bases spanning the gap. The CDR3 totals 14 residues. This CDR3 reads CASSLTGANYGYTF. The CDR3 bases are TGTGCCAGCAGCTTAACGGGGGCTAACTATGGCTACACCTTC.

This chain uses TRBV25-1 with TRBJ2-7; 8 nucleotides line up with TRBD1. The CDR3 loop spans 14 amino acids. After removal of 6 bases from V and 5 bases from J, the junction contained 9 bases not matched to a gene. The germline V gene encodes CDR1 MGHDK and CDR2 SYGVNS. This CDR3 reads CASRRQGTSNEQYF. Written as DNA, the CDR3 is TGTGCCAGCAGGAGACAGGGGACCTCGAACGAGCAGTACTTC.

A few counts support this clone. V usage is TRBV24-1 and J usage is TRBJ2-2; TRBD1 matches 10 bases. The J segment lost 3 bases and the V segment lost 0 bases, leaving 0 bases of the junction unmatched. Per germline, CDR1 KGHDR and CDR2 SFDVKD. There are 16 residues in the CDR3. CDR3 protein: CATSDLGQGDTGELFF. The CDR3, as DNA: TGTGCCACCAGTGATTTGGGACAGGGGGACACCGGGGAGCTGTTTTTT.

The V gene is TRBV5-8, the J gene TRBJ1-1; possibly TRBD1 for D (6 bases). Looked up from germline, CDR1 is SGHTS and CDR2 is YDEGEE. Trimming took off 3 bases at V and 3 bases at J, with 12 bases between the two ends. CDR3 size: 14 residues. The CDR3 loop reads CASSWTVGDTEAFF. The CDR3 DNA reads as TGTGCCAGCAGCTGGACAGTAGGAGACACTGAAGCTTTCTTT.

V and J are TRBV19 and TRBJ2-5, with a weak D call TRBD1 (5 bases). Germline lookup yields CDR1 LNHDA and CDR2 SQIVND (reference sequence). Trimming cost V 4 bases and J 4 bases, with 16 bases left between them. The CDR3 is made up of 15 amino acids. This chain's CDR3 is CASSSQPGMGETQYF. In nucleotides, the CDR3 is TGTGCCAGTAGTAGCCAACCAGGGATGGGAGAGACCCAGTACTTC.

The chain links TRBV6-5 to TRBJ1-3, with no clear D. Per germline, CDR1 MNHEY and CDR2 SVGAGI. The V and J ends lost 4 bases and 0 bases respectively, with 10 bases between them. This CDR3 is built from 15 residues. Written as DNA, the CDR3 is TGTGCCAGCAGTTGGCGGGGAAACTCTGGAAACACCATATATTTT. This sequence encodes CASSWRGNSGNTIYF.

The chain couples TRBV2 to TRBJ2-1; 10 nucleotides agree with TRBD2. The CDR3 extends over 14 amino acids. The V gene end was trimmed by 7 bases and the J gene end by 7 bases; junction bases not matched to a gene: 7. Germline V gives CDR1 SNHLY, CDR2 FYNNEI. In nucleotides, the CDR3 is TGTGCCAGCACCCAACTAGCGGGGTGGAATGAGCAGTTCTTC. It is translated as CASTQLAGWNEQFF.

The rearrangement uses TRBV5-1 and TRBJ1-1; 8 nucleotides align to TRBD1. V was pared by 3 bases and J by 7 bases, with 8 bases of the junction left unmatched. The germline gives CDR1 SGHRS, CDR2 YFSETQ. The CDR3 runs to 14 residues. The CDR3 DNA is TGCGCCAGCAGCTCCGGACAGGGCAGAGGTGAAGCTTTCTTT. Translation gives CASSSGQGRGEAFF.

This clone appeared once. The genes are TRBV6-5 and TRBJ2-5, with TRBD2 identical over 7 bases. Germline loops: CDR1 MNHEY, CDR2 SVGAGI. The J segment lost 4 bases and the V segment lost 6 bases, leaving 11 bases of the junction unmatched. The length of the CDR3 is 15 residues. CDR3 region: CASRTPGRGGETQYF. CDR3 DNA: TGTGCCAGCAGGACACCGGGGAGGGGTGGAGAGACCCAGTACTTC.

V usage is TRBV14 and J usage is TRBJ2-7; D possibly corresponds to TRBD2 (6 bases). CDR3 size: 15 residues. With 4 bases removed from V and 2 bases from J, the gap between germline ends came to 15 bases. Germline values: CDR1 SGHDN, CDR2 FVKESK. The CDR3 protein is CASSPRVAAPYEQYF. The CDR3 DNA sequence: TGTGCCAGCAGCCCTAGAGTAGCGGCTCCCTACGAGCAGTACTTC. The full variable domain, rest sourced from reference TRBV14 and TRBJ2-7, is EAGVTQFPSHSVIEKGQTVTLRCDPISGHDNLYWYRRVMGKEIKFLLHFVKESKQDESGMPNNRFLAERTGGTYSTLKVQPAELEDSGVYFCASSPRVAAPYEQYFGPGTRLTVT.

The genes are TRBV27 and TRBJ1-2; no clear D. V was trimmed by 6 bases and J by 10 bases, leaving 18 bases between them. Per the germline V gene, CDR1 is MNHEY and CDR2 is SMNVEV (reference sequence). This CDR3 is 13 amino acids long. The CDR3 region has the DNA TGTGCCAGCAGGCTTAGCGGGGAATCTTTCTACACCTTC. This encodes CASRLSGESFYTF.

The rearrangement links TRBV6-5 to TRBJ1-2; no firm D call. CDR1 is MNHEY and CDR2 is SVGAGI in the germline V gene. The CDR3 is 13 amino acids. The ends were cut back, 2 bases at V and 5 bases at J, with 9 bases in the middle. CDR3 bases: TGTGCCAGCAGTTACCCTAAATGGTATGGCTACACCTTC. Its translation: CASSYPKWYGYTF.

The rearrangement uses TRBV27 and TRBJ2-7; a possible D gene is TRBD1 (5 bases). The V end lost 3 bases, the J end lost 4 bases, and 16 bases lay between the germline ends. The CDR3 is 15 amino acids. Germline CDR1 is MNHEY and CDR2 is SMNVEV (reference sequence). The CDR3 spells CASSFSMQGEYEQYF. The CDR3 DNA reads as TGTGCCAGCAGTTTTTCTATGCAGGGCGAGTACGAGCAGTACTTC.

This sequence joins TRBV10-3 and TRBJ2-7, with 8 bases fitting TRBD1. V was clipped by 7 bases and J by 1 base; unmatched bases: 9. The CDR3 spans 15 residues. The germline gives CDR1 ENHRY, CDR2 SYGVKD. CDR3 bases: TGTGCCATCACCGACAGGGGAGTTTCGTCCTACGAGCAGTACTTC. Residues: CAITDRGVSSYEQYF.

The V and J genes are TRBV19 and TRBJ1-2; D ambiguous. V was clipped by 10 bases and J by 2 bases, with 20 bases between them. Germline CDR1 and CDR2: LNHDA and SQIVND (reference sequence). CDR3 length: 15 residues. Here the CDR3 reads CATLRASGENYGYTF. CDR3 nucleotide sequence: TGTGCCACCCTTAGAGCAAGCGGGGAGAACTATGGCTACACCTTC. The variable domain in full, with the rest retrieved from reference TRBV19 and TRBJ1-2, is DGGITQSPKYLFRKEGQNVTLSCEQNLNHDAMYWYRQDPGQGLRLIYYSQIVNDFQKGDIAEGYSVSREKKESFPLTVTSAQKNPTAFYLCATLRASGENYGYTFGSGTRLTVV.

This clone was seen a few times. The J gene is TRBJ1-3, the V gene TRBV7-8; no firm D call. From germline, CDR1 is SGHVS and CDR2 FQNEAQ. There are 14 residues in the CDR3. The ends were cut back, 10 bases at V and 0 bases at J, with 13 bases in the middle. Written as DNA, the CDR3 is TGTGCCACCCGGGAGCTTACCTCTGGAAACACCATATATTTT. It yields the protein CATRELTSGNTIYF.

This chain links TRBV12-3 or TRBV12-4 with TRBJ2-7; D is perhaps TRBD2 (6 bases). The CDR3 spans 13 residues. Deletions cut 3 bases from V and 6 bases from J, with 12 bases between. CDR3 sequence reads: CASSFIGAGEQYF. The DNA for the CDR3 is TGTGCCAGCAGTTTCATCGGAGCGGGCGAGCAGTACTTC.

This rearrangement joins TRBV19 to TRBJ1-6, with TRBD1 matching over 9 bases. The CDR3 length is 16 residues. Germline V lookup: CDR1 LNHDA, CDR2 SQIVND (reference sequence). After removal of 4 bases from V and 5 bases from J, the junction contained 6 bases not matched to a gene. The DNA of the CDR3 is TGTGCCAGTAGTACAACAGGGGGCAAGGATAATTCACCCCTCCACTTT. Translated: CASSTTGGKDNSPLHF.

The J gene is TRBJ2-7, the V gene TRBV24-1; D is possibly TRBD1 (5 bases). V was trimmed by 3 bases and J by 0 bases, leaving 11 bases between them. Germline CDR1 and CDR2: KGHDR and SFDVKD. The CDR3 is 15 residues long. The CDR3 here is CATSDPSQGSYEQYF. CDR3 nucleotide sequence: TGTGCCACCAGTGATCCGAGCCAGGGCTCCTACGAGCAGTACTTC.

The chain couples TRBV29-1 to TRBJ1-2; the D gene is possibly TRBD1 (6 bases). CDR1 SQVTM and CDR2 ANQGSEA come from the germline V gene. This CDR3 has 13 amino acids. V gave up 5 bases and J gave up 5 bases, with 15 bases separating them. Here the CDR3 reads CSVLVQGRYGYTF. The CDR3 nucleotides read TGCAGCGTTCTAGTACAGGGCAGATATGGCTACACCTTC.

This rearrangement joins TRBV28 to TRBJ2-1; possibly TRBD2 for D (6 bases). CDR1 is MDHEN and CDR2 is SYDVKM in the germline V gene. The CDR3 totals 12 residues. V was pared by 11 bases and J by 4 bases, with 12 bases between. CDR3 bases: TGTGCCGGGGGGACCGGGTACAATGAGCAGTTCTTC. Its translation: CAGGTGYNEQFF.

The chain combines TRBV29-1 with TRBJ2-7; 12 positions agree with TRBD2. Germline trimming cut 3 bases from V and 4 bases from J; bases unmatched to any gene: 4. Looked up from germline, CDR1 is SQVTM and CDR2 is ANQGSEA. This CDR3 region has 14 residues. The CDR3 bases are TGCAGCGTTGAGACTAGCGGGAGACGGTACGAGCAGTACTTC. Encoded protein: CSVETSGRRYEQYF.